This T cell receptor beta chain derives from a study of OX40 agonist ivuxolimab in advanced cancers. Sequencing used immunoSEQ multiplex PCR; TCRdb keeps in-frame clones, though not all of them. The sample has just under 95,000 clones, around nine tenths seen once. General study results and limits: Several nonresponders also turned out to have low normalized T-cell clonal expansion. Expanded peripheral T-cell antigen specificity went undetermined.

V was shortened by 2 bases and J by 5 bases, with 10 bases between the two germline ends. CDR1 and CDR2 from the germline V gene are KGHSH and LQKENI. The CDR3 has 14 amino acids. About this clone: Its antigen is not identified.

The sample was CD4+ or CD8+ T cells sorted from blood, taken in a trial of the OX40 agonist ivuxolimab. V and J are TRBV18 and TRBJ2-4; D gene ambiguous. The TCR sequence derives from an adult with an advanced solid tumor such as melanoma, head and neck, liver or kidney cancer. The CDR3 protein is CASSPGTVENIQYF. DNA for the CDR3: TGTGCCAGCTCACCAGGTACAGTGGAAAACATTCAGTACTTC.